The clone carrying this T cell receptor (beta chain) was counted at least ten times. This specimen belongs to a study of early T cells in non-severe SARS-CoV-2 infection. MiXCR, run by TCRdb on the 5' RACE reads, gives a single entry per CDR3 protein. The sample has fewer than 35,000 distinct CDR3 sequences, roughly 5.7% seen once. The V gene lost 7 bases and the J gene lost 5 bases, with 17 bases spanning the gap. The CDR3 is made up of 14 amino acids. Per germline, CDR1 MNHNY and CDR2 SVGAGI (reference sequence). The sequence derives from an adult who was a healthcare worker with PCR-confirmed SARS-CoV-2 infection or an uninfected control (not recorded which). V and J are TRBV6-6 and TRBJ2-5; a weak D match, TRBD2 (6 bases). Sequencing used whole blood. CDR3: CASTLLGGKETQYF. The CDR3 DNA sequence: TGTGCCAGCACTCTACTAGGCGGGAAGGAGACCCAGTACTTC.